This T cell receptor beta chain stems from a study of blood T cell repertoires in COVID-19. At the level of the study: The origin of the acute and convalescent COVID-19 samples was the United States, Italy and Spain. The analysed material was cDNA or gDNA that came from T cells, B-cell-depleted T cells, or PBMCs.

In the study's own analysis: Researchers report that nucleated cell counts were estimated from reference gene primer amplification. Libraries were prepared by immunoSEQ multiplex PCR; TCRdb keeps only in-frame clonotypes and omits some of them. V, J and clone size were drawn from that table, and D and trimming were deduced from the DNA. The sample gives some 200,000 clones, less than 90% of which show up once; under 7.5% is in the top ten. Germline CDR1 and CDR2: LGHNA and YNFKEQ. Unmatched junction bases numbered 6, after V lost 0 bases and J lost 6 bases. The CDR3 has 16 residues. Sample: peripheral blood. This receptor was obtained from a woman between 35 and 50 years old with acute or convalescent COVID-19. The chain joins TRBV4-2 to TRBJ2-3; TRBD2 aligns across 10 bases. CDR3 protein: CASSQDGSGGADTQYF. CDR3 in DNA: TGTGCCAGCAGCCAAGATGGGAGCGGGGGGGCGGATACGCAGTATTTT.